Listed here is a single TCR beta chain. The target antigen is unknown. These data are taken from a study of T cells after yellow fever vaccination. Trimming pared 6 bases from V and 2 bases from J, leaving 12 bases between. The CDR3 sequence is 13 residues long. The germline gives CDR1 DFQATT, CDR2 SNEGSKA (reference sequence). It was through 5'RACE template switching that TCR cDNA was made, with a universal primer site and UMIs added. TCRdb re-analysed the 5' RACE reads in MiXCR, keeping a single row per CDR3 protein. The sample lists about 170,000 distinct CDR3 sequences, approximately 11% occurring once. Findings and limits, study-wide: Post-booster reappearance was seen for most primary-vaccination clones (just over 95% CD4, around 90% CD8). Repertoires sorted by FACS could include abundant clonotypes that are contaminants from the bulk population. Peaking on day 5 versus 15, the secondary response was faster but weaker.

The rearrangement joins TRBV20-1 to TRBJ2-3; D ambiguous. This material consisted of CD8+ T cells sorted from PBMCs, taken 15 days after the yellow fever booster vaccination. This TCR came from a man aged 18 to 29 who received the YFV17D yellow fever vaccine. The CDR3 sequence: CSARLEFTDTQYF. CDR3 sequence (DNA): TGCAGTGCGAGGTTAGAGTTCACAGATACGCAGTATTTT.